This TCR beta chain was recorded in a study of T cell responses to AZD1222 COVID-19 vaccine. Study findings and constraints: Repertoire sampling happened only post peak T cell response. It was only 6 or 7 AZD1222 recipients who were seropositive at baseline. A reported finding is that nearly half of spike-specific TCRs target unmutated variant regions.

CDR1 is SGHNT and CDR2 is YYREEE in the germline V gene (reference sequence). The CDR3 adds up to 11 amino acids, both ends counted. As concerns this clone: Its antigen is currently unknown. Because the CDR3 is missing its conserved closing phenylalanine or tryptophan, this is likely a read error. The DNA is omitted, as the CDR3 cannot be located on it reliably, and the CDR3 follows TCRdb's listing.

Sequencing was performed with immunoSEQ multiplex PCR; in TCRdb, only in-frame clones are kept and a portion is missing. There are over 55,000 clones in the sample; over 65% occur only once, and approximately 3.5% lies in the top ten. Pooling was applied to second doses at about 4 or about 12 weeks. The material was peripheral blood, obtained 28 days after the second AZD1222 dose. The chain recombines TRBV5-4 with TRBJ1-2. The sequence derives from an adult who received the AZD1222 COVID-19 vaccine. The CDR3 protein is CASSLGNPGPN.